These 24 T cell receptor beta chains were all obtained from the same sample, sequenced in a study of vaccination effects on CD4 cells after COVID-19. These receptors' targets are unknown. Within the ViraFEST assay, antigen-specific CD4+ T cells underwent expansion with viral peptide pools prior to sequencing. Culture lasted roughly 9 days before CD4+ T cell isolation. Measured with immunoSEQ multiplex PCR; TCRdb has only the in-frame clones, and not every one. The table shows tens of thousands of clones, with about 74% occurring only once. Sequenced here: CD4+ T cells from PBMCs cultured with HCoV-229E spike peptides, sampled before COVID-19 vaccination. All receptors derive from a human donor who received a COVID-19 vaccine.

This clone occurred a few times. This sequence joins TRBV11-1 and TRBJ2-2; TRBD1 agrees at 9 bases. V shed 10 bases, J shed 4 bases, and the junction held 10 bases outside the gene matches. There are 15 residues in the CDR3. Germline lookup yields CDR1 SGHAT and CDR2 FQDESV (reference sequence). The CDR3 protein is CATRGQGQITGELFF. For the CDR3, the DNA is TGTGCCACCCGGGGACAGGGTCAAATCACCGGGGAGCTGTTTTTT.

This chain joins TRBV10-2 and TRBJ1-2, with D unresolved. Germline V gene lookup returns CDR1 WSHSY and CDR2 SAAADI. CDR3 length: 13 residues. Deletions cut 5 bases from V and 5 bases from J, with 12 bases between. CDR3 residues: CASSPPTVYGYTF. DNA for the CDR3: TGCGCCAGCAGTCCCCCGACGGTTTATGGCTACACCTTC.

The gene calls are TRBV3-1 (or the pseudogene TRBV3-2) and TRBJ1-5; no firm D call. The germline V and J ends were trimmed by 4 bases and 3 bases, with 7 bases remaining between them. This CDR3 comprises 13 residues. Germline V gene data show CDR1 as LGHDT and CDR2 as YNNKEL (reference sequence). The CDR3 sequence: CASSPGNNQPQHF. The CDR3 bases are TGTGCCAGCAGCCCCGGCAACAATCAGCCCCAGCATTTT.

The rearrangement links TRBV5-1 to TRBJ2-1; perhaps TRBD2 as D (7 bases). The CDR3 has 17 residues. The V gene's germline CDR1 is SGHRS and CDR2 YFSETQ. V was pared by 5 bases and J by 0 bases, with 18 bases between. The CDR3 loop is CASSQFGGPSSYNEQFF. Here the CDR3 DNA reads TGCGCCAGCAGTCAATTCGGGGGGCCCAGCTCCTACAATGAGCAGTTCTTC.

This clone was recorded once. V is TRBV19 and J is TRBJ1-1; D is uncertain. The CDR3 extends over 14 amino acids. Deletions cut 3 bases from V and 3 bases from J, with 11 bases between. Germline V CDR1 and CDR2: LNHDA, SQIVND (reference sequence). The CDR3 DNA follows: TGTGCCAGTAGTATCTCCGACGGGTACACTGAAGCTTTCTTT. Protein product: CASSISDGYTEAFF.

The rearrangement joins TRBV9 to TRBJ1-4; D gene ambiguous. There are 13 residues in the CDR3. Between the trimmed V and J ends, which lost 5 bases and 7 bases, there was a span of 12 bases. Looked up from germline, CDR1 is SGDLS and CDR2 is YYNGEE. The CDR3 loop is CASSTSDGEKLFF. The DNA of the CDR3 is TGTGCCAGCAGTACAAGTGATGGTGAAAAACTGTTTTTT.

The J gene is TRBJ2-4, the V gene TRBV5-4; tentative D call: TRBD1 (6 bases). Germline V gives CDR1 SGHNT, CDR2 YYREEE (reference sequence). V lost 4 bases and J lost 8, with 16 bases in between. The CDR3 length is 14 residues. The CDR3 nucleotides read TGTGCCAGCAGCCAGGACAGCCCGAGGGACATTCAGTACTTC. This codes for CASSQDSPRDIQYF. The complete variable domain, with remaining parts taken from reference TRBV5-4 and TRBJ2-4, reads ETGVTQSPTHLIKTRGQQVTLRCSSQSGHNTVSWYQQALGQGPQFIFQYYREEENGRGNFPPRFSGLQFPNYSSELNVNALELDDSALYLCASSQDSPRDIQYFGAGTRLSVL.

This clone was picked up a small number of times. The chain links TRBV5-5 to TRBJ1-2; D ambiguous. CDR1 is SGHKS, CDR2 YYEKEE, per germline (reference sequence). V dropped 2 bases and J dropped 4 bases, with 15 bases sitting between them. The CDR3 is 15 residues long. The CDR3 reads CASSFDSKWVYGYTF. The CDR3, as DNA: TGTGCCAGCAGCTTCGACTCCAAGTGGGTCTATGGCTACACCTTC.

The chain couples TRBV5-1 to TRBJ1-5; D perhaps matches TRBD1 (6 bases). The CDR3 spans 15 residues. Trimming took off 4 bases at V and 0 bases at J, with 11 bases between the two ends. CDR1 is SGHRS, CDR2 YFSETQ, per germline. CDR3 in DNA: TGCGCCAGCAGCCCAGGGACACATAGCAATCAGCCCCAGCATTTT. As protein: CASSPGTHSNQPQHF. Variable domain in full (rest from reference TRBV5-1 and TRBJ1-5): KAGVTQTPRYLIKTRGQQVTLSCSPISGHRSVSWYQQTPGQGLQFLFEYFSETQRNKGNFPGRFSGRQFSNSRSEMNVSTLELGDSALYLCASSPGTHSNQPQHFGDGTRLSIL.

The chain joins TRBV19 to TRBJ2-6; 10 positions agree with TRBD1. J gave up 6 bases and V 5 bases, and 4 bases lay outside the gene matches. The germline V gene has CDR1 LNHDA and CDR2 SQIVND (reference sequence). The CDR3 consists of 15 residues. Written as DNA, the CDR3 is TGTGCCAGTAGTTCCCGACAGGGGGCGGCCAACGTCCTGACTTTC. As protein: CASSSRQGAANVLTF.

Only a few counts were recorded for this clone. V usage is TRBV27 and J usage is TRBJ1-1, with a tentative D call TRBD1 (6 bases). Trimming left V 8 bases short and J 2 bases short, with 18 bases between. This CDR3 has 15 residues. The germline V gene encodes CDR1 MNHEY and CDR2 SMNVEV (reference sequence). The CDR3 DNA is TGTGCCAGCCTCTCCTGGACAGCAACTAACACTGAAGCTTTCTTT. Translation: CASLSWTATNTEAFF.

This sequence joins TRBV6-6 and TRBJ2-3; either TRBD1 or TRBD2 may fit D (5 bases each). V gave up 5 bases and J gave up 0 bases, with 18 bases separating them. The germline CDR1 and CDR2 sequences are MNHNY and SVGAGI (reference sequence). The CDR3 covers 17 residues. CDR3 region: CASSQRGGGTSTDTQYF. CDR3 DNA sequence: TGTGCCAGCAGTCAGAGGGGCGGCGGAACTAGCACAGATACGCAGTATTTT.

In this sample, this clone turned up once. The chain recombines TRBV6-5 with TRBJ2-3; 13 bases line up with TRBD2. With V trimmed by 5 bases and J by 6 bases, 5 bases remained unmatched. From germline, CDR1 is MNHEY and CDR2 SVGAGI. The CDR3 contains 15 residues. The CDR3 sequence is CASSKTSGGFDTQYF. CDR3 coding DNA: TGTGCCAGCAGTAAGACTAGCGGGGGGTTCGATACGCAGTATTTT.

The chain uses TRBV5-8 and TRBJ1-5; the match to TRBD1 covers 7 bases. CDR1 is SGHTS, CDR2 YDEGEE, per germline. This CDR3 has 16 amino acids. Trimming cost V 2 bases and J 1 base; bases outside gene matches: 6. The CDR3 nucleotides read TGTGCCAGCAGCTTTCGTCCGGGACAGAGCAATCAGCCCCAGCATTTT. This codes for CASSFRPGQSNQPQHF.

The chain couples TRBV5-1 to TRBJ1-2; TRBD1 matches 7 bases. The trim removed 0 bases at V and 4 bases at J, leaving 6 bases unmatched. The CDR3 contains 15 residues. CDR1 and CDR2 (germline): SGHRS, YFSETQ. The CDR3 DNA reads as TGCGCCAGCAGCTTGGATGGAGGGGGCTTCTATGGCTACACCTTC. Protein sequence: CASSLDGGGFYGYTF. The full variable domain, its missing parts supplied by reference TRBV5-1 and TRBJ1-2, is KAGVTQTPRYLIKTRGQQVTLSCSPISGHRSVSWYQQTPGQGLQFLFEYFSETQRNKGNFPGRFSGRQFSNSRSEMNVSTLELGDSALYLCASSLDGGGFYGYTFGSGTRLTVV.

V is TRBV3-1 (or the pseudogene TRBV3-2) and J is TRBJ1-3; D might be TRBD1 (5 bases). This CDR3 region has 14 residues. Germline V lookup: CDR1 LGHDT, CDR2 YNNKEL (reference sequence). V was trimmed by 7 bases and J by 0 bases, leaving 10 bases between them. CDR3 sequence: CASTFDSSGNTIYF. CDR3 DNA: TGTGCCAGCACCTTTGACAGCTCTGGAAACACCATATATTTT.

This clone was observed a few times. V is TRBV19 and J is TRBJ1-1; tentative D call: TRBD1 (6 bases). Germline V lookup: CDR1 LNHDA, CDR2 SQIVND (reference sequence). The ends were cut back, 3 bases at V and 5 bases at J, with 13 bases in the middle. The CDR3 covers 14 residues. The CDR3, as DNA: TGTGCCAGTAGTATCTTCCCAGGGGAGACTGAAGCTTTCTTT. Translation: CASSIFPGETEAFF.

This clone appeared a single time. The chain has TRBV5-4 and TRBJ2-5, with 8 bases lining up with TRBD2. The germline V gene encodes CDR1 SGHNT and CDR2 YYREEE (reference sequence). V trimming: 4 bases; J trimming: 5 bases; junction bases outside the gene matches: 4. The CDR3 totals 13 residues. Here the CDR3 reads CASSRTSSETQYF. In DNA form, the CDR3 reads TGTGCCAGCAGCAGGACTAGCTCGGAGACCCAGTACTTC.

The chain links TRBV6-5 to TRBJ1-2; possible D gene TRBD1, 6 bases. Germline values: CDR1 MNHEY, CDR2 SVGAGI. Deletions cut 5 bases from V and 8 bases from J, with 15 bases between. CDR3 length equals 13 residues. The CDR3 nucleotides are TGTGCCAGCAGTCAGGGGACCCTTCAGGGCTACACCTTC. As protein: CASSQGTLQGYTF.

J is TRBJ1-5 and V is TRBV30; D is undetermined. This CDR3 has 13 residues. CDR1 and CDR2 from the germline V gene are GTSNPN and SVGIG (reference sequence). V was shortened by 2 bases and J by 5 bases, with 10 bases between the two germline ends. The chain's CDR3 is CAWSSDGYQPQHF. CDR3 bases: TGTGCCTGGAGTTCGGACGGATATCAGCCCCAGCATTTT.

This clone appeared once. This chain connects TRBV5-8 to TRBJ2-5, with a possible D match to TRBD2 (7 bases). Germline values: CDR1 SGHTS, CDR2 YDEGEE. The germline V and J ends were trimmed by 4 bases and 2 bases, with 18 bases remaining between them. The CDR3 extends over 16 amino acids. The CDR3 here is CASSKGGRAGQETQYF. CDR3 nucleotides: TGTGCCAGCAGCAAAGGGGGGAGGGCCGGTCAAGAGACCCAGTACTTC.

The V call is TRBV5-1, the J call TRBJ1-2, with no clear D. Germline V gene lookup returns CDR1 SGHRS and CDR2 YFSETQ. V was trimmed by 0 bases and J by 2 bases, leaving 8 bases between them. This CDR3 has 14 amino acids. DNA of the CDR3: TGCGCCAGCAGCTTGGGTCCGGAAAACTATGGCTACACCTTC. Translation gives CASSLGPENYGYTF.

The chain has TRBV18 and TRBJ2-3, with TRBD1 matching 7 bases. After removal of 3 bases from V and 5 bases from J, the junction contained 8 bases not matched to a gene. The CDR3 loop spans 15 amino acids. CDR1 is KGHSH, CDR2 LQKENI, per germline. The CDR3 reads CASSPPGQMGDTQYF. CDR3 nucleotides: TGTGCCAGCTCACCTCCGGGACAGATGGGAGATACGCAGTATTTT.

V usage is TRBV5-8 and J usage is TRBJ1-1; D perhaps matches TRBD1 (6 bases). Per the germline V gene, CDR1 is SGHTS and CDR2 is YDEGEE. The V end lost 5 bases, the J end lost 0 bases, and 8 bases lay between the germline ends. CDR3 length: 13 amino acids. CDR3 DNA sequence: TGTGCCAGCAGGCACAGGGTGAACACTGAAGCTTTCTTT. Translation gives CASRHRVNTEAFF.